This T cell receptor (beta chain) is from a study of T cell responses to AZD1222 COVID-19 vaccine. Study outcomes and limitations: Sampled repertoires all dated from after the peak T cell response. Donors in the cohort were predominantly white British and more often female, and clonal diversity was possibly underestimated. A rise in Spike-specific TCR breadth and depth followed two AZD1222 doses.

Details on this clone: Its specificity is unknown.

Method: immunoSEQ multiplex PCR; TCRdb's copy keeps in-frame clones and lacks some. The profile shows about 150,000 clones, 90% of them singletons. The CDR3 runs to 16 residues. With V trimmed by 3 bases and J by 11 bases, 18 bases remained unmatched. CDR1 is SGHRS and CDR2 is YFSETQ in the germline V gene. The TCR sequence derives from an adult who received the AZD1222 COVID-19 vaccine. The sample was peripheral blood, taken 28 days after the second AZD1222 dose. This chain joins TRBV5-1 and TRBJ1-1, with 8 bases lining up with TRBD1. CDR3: CASSSGLGQGREGAFF. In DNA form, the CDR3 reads TGCGCCAGCAGCTCGGGCCTCGGACAGGGAAGGGAAGGCGCTTTCTTT.